Listed below are T cell receptor beta chains from one sample, sequenced in a study of T cell repertoires in cytomegalovirus infection. These receptors are not linked to any known antigen. TCRdb used MiXCR to reprocess the reads, holding one entry per CDR3 protein. Seen here are some 800,000 distinct CDR3 sequences, approximately 29% observed once, and the top ten hold roughly an eighth. This material consisted of cultured CD8+ T cells from PBMCs, taken from culture after CMV antigen stimulation. These receptors were taken from a human donor in good health (CMV status not recorded). Some clones in this sample may be carry-over from other donors' samples. The CDR3 runs from the conserved cysteine through the conserved F or W. D genes are given only for firm matches. The listing skips clone size in some rows; elsewhere it reads once, few, many or a size class.

v_gene: TRBV12-3/TRBV12-4; d_gene: NA; j_gene: TRBJ2-4; abundance: few; CDR3nt: TGTGCCAGCAGCACTGGGACGTTCAAAAACATTCAGTACTTC; CDR3aa: CASSTGTFKNIQYF
v_gene: TRBV12-3/TRBV12-4; d_gene: TRBD1; j_gene: TRBJ1-2; abundance: NA; CDR3nt: TGTGCCAGCAGTTTAATGACAGGGAATGGCTACACCTTC; CDR3aa: CASSLMTGNGYTF
v_gene: TRBV9; d_gene: NA; j_gene: TRBJ2-1; abundance: NA; CDR3nt: TGTGCCAGCAGCTCCTCCGGGACCGCCTCAAATGAGCAGTTCTTC; CDR3aa: CASSSSGTASNEQFF
v_gene: TRBV18; d_gene: NA; j_gene: TRBJ2-2; abundance: NA; CDR3nt: TGTGCCAGCTCACCACCTGTACAGACCGGGGAGCTGTTTTTT; CDR3aa: CASSPPVQTGELFF
v_gene: TRBV27; d_gene: NA; j_gene: TRBJ2-6; abundance: NA; CDR3nt: TGTGCCAGCAGTACCGGTTCTGGGGCCAACGTCCTGACTTTC; CDR3aa: CASSTGSGANVLTF
v_gene: TRBV7-6; d_gene: NA; j_gene: TRBJ2-1; abundance: few; CDR3nt: TGTGCCAGCAGCCTCTACAGGCCGTCCCTCGTAATGGATGAGCAGTTCTTC; CDR3aa: CASSLYRPSLVMDEQFF
v_gene: TRBV7-6; d_gene: NA; j_gene: TRBJ2-1; abundance: NA; CDR3nt: TGTGCCAGCAGCTCGTCCAGGGATTTAACGTACAATGAGCAGTTCTTC; CDR3aa: CASSSSRDLTYNEQFF
v_gene: TRBV6-5; d_gene: NA; j_gene: TRBJ2-1; abundance: few; CDR3nt: TGTGCCAGCAGCTACAGGCCCGGCTCCTACAATGAGCAGTTCTTC; CDR3aa: CASSYRPGSYNEQFF
v_gene: TRBV6-1; d_gene: NA; j_gene: TRBJ1-5; abundance: NA; CDR3nt: TGTGCCAGCAGTGAATGGTCCCGTACAGATAATCAGCCCCAGCATTTT; CDR3aa: CASSEWSRTDNQPQHF
v_gene: TRBV10-3; d_gene: TRBD2; j_gene: TRBJ2-3; abundance: NA; CDR3nt: TGTGCCATTCAGACCGGGGGGGGCACAGATACGCAGTATTTT; CDR3aa: CAIQTGGGTDTQYF
v_gene: TRBV11-3; d_gene: TRBD1; j_gene: TRBJ2-2; abundance: NA; CDR3nt: TGTGCCAGCAGCTCCCGGACAGGTGCAGGTCCCGGGGAGCTGTTTTTT; CDR3aa: CASSSRTGAGPGELFF
v_gene: TRBV6-6; d_gene: NA; j_gene: TRBJ1-1; abundance: few; CDR3nt: TGTGCCAGCAGTTACTCGGTTGTAGATACTGAAGCTTTCTTT; CDR3aa: CASSYSVVDTEAFF
v_gene: TRBV6-5; d_gene: NA; j_gene: TRBJ2-7; abundance: NA; CDR3nt: TGTGCCAGCAGTGTGGACACCTACGAGCAGTACTTC; CDR3aa: CASSVDTYEQYF
v_gene: TRBV5-4; d_gene: NA; j_gene: TRBJ2-1; abundance: NA; CDR3nt: TGTGCCAGCAGCTTCGGGCAGCCGAGGGAGCAGTTCTTC; CDR3aa: CASSFGQPREQFF
v_gene: TRBV7-4; d_gene: NA; j_gene: TRBJ1-1; abundance: NA; CDR3nt: TGTGCCACGAGGGCCAGCACTGAAGCTTTCTTT; CDR3aa: CATRASTEAFF
v_gene: TRBV6-8; d_gene: NA; j_gene: TRBJ1-2; abundance: NA; CDR3nt: TGTGCCAGCAGTAGGGGACCTCATCGTAACTATGGCTACACCTTC; CDR3aa: CASSRGPHRNYGYTF
v_gene: TRBV12-3/TRBV12-4; d_gene: TRBD1; j_gene: TRBJ1-1; abundance: few; CDR3nt: TGTGCCAGCAGTCCGACAGGGGGCGGGAACACTGAAGCTTTCTTT; CDR3aa: CASSPTGGGNTEAFF
v_gene: TRBV7-8; d_gene: NA; j_gene: TRBJ2-7; abundance: few; CDR3nt: TGTGCCAGCAGCTTCTCCAGCGGCGAGCAGTACTTC; CDR3aa: CASSFSSGEQYF
v_gene: TRBV12-3/TRBV12-4; d_gene: TRBD1; j_gene: TRBJ2-5; abundance: NA; CDR3nt: TGTGCCAGCAGTTTAGATGTGGACAGGGGGCTGAGAGAGACCCAGTACTTC; CDR3aa: CASSLDVDRGLRETQYF
v_gene: TRBV27; d_gene: NA; j_gene: TRBJ2-2; abundance: NA; CDR3nt: TGTGCCAGCAGAACAGGGCTTGACACCGGGGAGCTGTTTTTT; CDR3aa: CASRTGLDTGELFF
v_gene: TRBV6-1; d_gene: TRBD2; j_gene: TRBJ2-7; abundance: NA; CDR3nt: TGTGCCAGCAGTTACCCTTATCGGGGGGCCTACGAGCAGTACTTC; CDR3aa: CASSYPYRGAYEQYF
v_gene: TRBV5-4; d_gene: TRBD1; j_gene: TRBJ1-2; abundance: NA; CDR3nt: TGTGCCAGCAGCCCGCGGGACAGGGCACTTAACTATGGCTACACCTTC; CDR3aa: CASSPRDRALNYGYTF
v_gene: TRBV20-1; d_gene: TRBD2; j_gene: TRBJ2-1; abundance: NA; CDR3nt: TGCAGTGCTAGTGTACTAGCGGAGACCTACAATGAGCAGTTCTTC; CDR3aa: CSASVLAETYNEQFF
v_gene: TRBV7-8; d_gene: TRBD1; j_gene: TRBJ2-1; abundance: many; CDR3nt: TGTGCCAGCAGCTTAATAGGGGGCGGGAATGAGCAGTTCTTC; CDR3aa: CASSLIGGGNEQFF
v_gene: TRBV27; d_gene: NA; j_gene: TRBJ1-1; abundance: few; CDR3nt: TGTGCCAGCAGTCGCCCTGGAGGGTACATGAACACTGAAGCTTTCTTT; CDR3aa: CASSRPGGYMNTEAFF
v_gene: TRBV19; d_gene: NA; j_gene: TRBJ1-6; abundance: few; CDR3nt: TGTGCCAGTAGACAGGGACGGAATTCACCCCTCCACTTT; CDR3aa: CASRQGRNSPLHF
v_gene: TRBV19; d_gene: TRBD2; j_gene: TRBJ2-7; abundance: NA; CDR3nt: TGTGCCAGTAAGGAGCGGGGCTTCTCCTACGAGCAGTACTTC; CDR3aa: CASKERGFSYEQYF
v_gene: TRBV7-2; d_gene: TRBD2; j_gene: TRBJ2-5; abundance: many; CDR3nt: TGTGCCAGCAGCTTACCCCCGGGACTAGCGGGGGTTTACCAAGAGACCCAGTACTTC; CDR3aa: CASSLPPGLAGVYQETQYF
v_gene: TRBV7-2; d_gene: TRBD1; j_gene: TRBJ1-2; abundance: NA; CDR3nt: TGTGCCAGCAGCCGGGACAGGAAAGCTAACTATGGCTACACCTTC; CDR3aa: CASSRDRKANYGYTF
v_gene: TRBV14; d_gene: NA; j_gene: TRBJ2-6; abundance: NA; CDR3nt: TGTGCCAGCTCCGCGGAAAGGGCCAACGTCCTGACTTTC; CDR3aa: CASSAERANVLTF
v_gene: TRBV2; d_gene: NA; j_gene: TRBJ2-1; abundance: many; CDR3nt: TGTGCCAGCCAGCACAATGAGCAGTTCTTC; CDR3aa: CASQHNEQFF
v_gene: TRBV4-1; d_gene: NA; j_gene: TRBJ2-1; abundance: once; CDR3nt: TGCGCCAGCAAAGGACAGAACTACAATGAGCAGTTCTTC; CDR3aa: CASKGQNYNEQFF
v_gene: TRBV15; d_gene: NA; j_gene: TRBJ2-1; abundance: few; CDR3nt: TGTGCCACCAGCAGACCAGGCCCCCTGCTCAATGAGCAGTTCTTC; CDR3aa: CATSRPGPLLNEQFF
v_gene: TRBV27; d_gene: NA; j_gene: TRBJ1-6; abundance: few; CDR3nt: TGTGCCAGCAGTACCACAGGTTATAATTCACCCCTCCACTTT; CDR3aa: CASSTTGYNSPLHF
v_gene: TRBV7-4; d_gene: NA; j_gene: TRBJ1-5; abundance: few; CDR3nt: TGTGCCAGCAGCGTAAGCCATAGCAATCAGCCCCAGCATTTT; CDR3aa: CASSVSHSNQPQHF
v_gene: TRBV6-5; d_gene: NA; j_gene: TRBJ2-6; abundance: NA; CDR3nt: TGTGCCAGCAGTTACTCGTTTGAGGGACCTGGGGCCAACGTCCTGACTTTC; CDR3aa: CASSYSFEGPGANVLTF
v_gene: TRBV3-1; d_gene: NA; j_gene: TRBJ1-4; abundance: few; CDR3nt: TGTGCCAGCAGCCAAGGACACCGCCGGGAAAAACTGTTTTTT; CDR3aa: CASSQGHRREKLFF
v_gene: TRBV2; d_gene: TRBD2; j_gene: TRBJ2-3; abundance: NA; CDR3nt: TGTGCCAGCAGTGCCCTAGCGGGGGGTTATACAGATACGCAGTATTTT; CDR3aa: CASSALAGGYTDTQYF
v_gene: TRBV4-3; d_gene: NA; j_gene: TRBJ2-5; abundance: few; CDR3nt: TGCGCCAGCAGCCAAGGGTTGGTGGAGACCCAGTACTTC; CDR3aa: CASSQGLVETQYF
v_gene: TRBV4-3; d_gene: NA; j_gene: TRBJ2-3; abundance: few; CDR3nt: TGCGCCAGCAGCCAAGATGTGTACAGCACAGATACGCAGTATTTT; CDR3aa: CASSQDVYSTDTQYF
v_gene: TRBV27; d_gene: NA; j_gene: TRBJ2-1; abundance: few; CDR3nt: TGTGCCAGCAGTTTGGGACATCCGAGGAATGAGCAGTTCTTC; CDR3aa: CASSLGHPRNEQFF
v_gene: TRBV5-1; d_gene: NA; j_gene: TRBJ1-4; abundance: NA; CDR3nt: TGCGCCAGCAGCAAAACAGGGCTTTCAACTAATGAAAAACTGTTTTTT; CDR3aa: CASSKTGLSTNEKLFF
v_gene: TRBV7-2; d_gene: TRBD2; j_gene: TRBJ2-2; abundance: few; CDR3nt: TGTGCCAGCAGCCGAATGGGACTAGCGGGGGCAGACACCGGGGAGCTGTTTTTT; CDR3aa: CASSRMGLAGADTGELFF
v_gene: TRBV7-9; d_gene: TRBD1; j_gene: TRBJ1-6; abundance: NA; CDR3nt: TGTGCCAGCAGCTGGGCGGCAGGGGGCGCTTCACCCCTCCACTTT; CDR3aa: CASSWAAGGASPLHF
v_gene: TRBV20-1; d_gene: TRBD2; j_gene: TRBJ2-5; abundance: NA; CDR3nt: TGCAGTGCTTTTACTAGCGGGGGAGAAGCAGAGACCCAGTACTTC; CDR3aa: CSAFTSGGEAETQYF
v_gene: TRBV5-8; d_gene: NA; j_gene: TRBJ1-2; abundance: NA; CDR3nt: TGTGCCAGCAGCCCCACCTTGGGAAACTATGGCTACACCTTC; CDR3aa: CASSPTLGNYGYTF
v_gene: TRBV7-2; d_gene: TRBD2; j_gene: TRBJ2-3; abundance: many; CDR3nt: TGTGCCAGCAGCTGGCTAGCGGGGGTGAGAGGAGATACGCAGTATTTT; CDR3aa: CASSWLAGVRGDTQYF
v_gene: TRBV2; d_gene: NA; j_gene: TRBJ1-2; abundance: many; CDR3nt: TGTGCCAGCAAGAAGAAGGCAGGAGATTTCTATGGCTACACCTTC; CDR3aa: CASKKKAGDFYGYTF
v_gene: TRBV13; d_gene: NA; j_gene: TRBJ2-7; abundance: few; CDR3nt: TGTGCCAGCAACTTAGTGGGACATAACTACGAGCAGTACTTC; CDR3aa: CASNLVGHNYEQYF
v_gene: TRBV5-4; d_gene: NA; j_gene: TRBJ1-3; abundance: few; CDR3nt: TGTGCCAGCAGCTTGGAGGGAGCCCGCGGAGTAAACACCATATATTTT; CDR3aa: CASSLEGARGVNTIYF
v_gene: TRBV7-9; d_gene: NA; j_gene: TRBJ1-2; abundance: few; CDR3nt: TGTGCCAGCAGCTTAGCGGGGGAGCTTTACTATGGCTACACCTTC; CDR3aa: CASSLAGELYYGYTF
v_gene: TRBV10-3; d_gene: NA; j_gene: TRBJ1-1; abundance: few; CDR3nt: TGTGCCATCAGTGAGTTGCAAGCAAGTCCAGCTTTCTTT; CDR3aa: CAISELQASPAFF
v_gene: TRBV19; d_gene: TRBD1; j_gene: TRBJ1-1; abundance: NA; CDR3nt: TGTGCCACACACAGGGGAACTGAAGCTTTCTTT; CDR3aa: CATHRGTEAFF
v_gene: TRBV6-1; d_gene: TRBD1; j_gene: TRBJ2-1; abundance: NA; CDR3nt: TGTGCCAGCAGTGAAGGGACAGGAGTTTACAATGAGCAGTTCTTC; CDR3aa: CASSEGTGVYNEQFF
v_gene: TRBV10-3; d_gene: TRBD1; j_gene: TRBJ2-2; abundance: many; CDR3nt: TGTGCCATCAGAGGACAGGGACTTCTTCAGGACACCGGGGAGCTGTTTTTT; CDR3aa: CAIRGQGLLQDTGELFF
v_gene: TRBV7-9; d_gene: TRBD1; j_gene: TRBJ1-2; abundance: few; CDR3nt: TGTGCCAGCAGCTTAGGCCTTGGACAGGGATCTTCTGGCTACACCTTC; CDR3aa: CASSLGLGQGSSGYTF
v_gene: TRBV7-2; d_gene: NA; j_gene: TRBJ1-2; abundance: NA; CDR3nt: TGTGCCAGCAGCTTAGGTACCCCCCGAGGGGGTAACTATGGCTACACCTTC; CDR3aa: CASSLGTPRGGNYGYTF
v_gene: TRBV27; d_gene: NA; j_gene: TRBJ1-1; abundance: few; CDR3nt: TGTGCCAGCAGTTTACTGGCGCGGACTGAAGCTTTCTTT; CDR3aa: CASSLLARTEAFF
v_gene: TRBV19; d_gene: NA; j_gene: TRBJ2-3; abundance: NA; CDR3nt: TGTGCCAGTAGTATCACCTTAGACAAGGGAGTAACAGATACGCAGTATTTT; CDR3aa: CASSITLDKGVTDTQYF
v_gene: TRBV7-9; d_gene: NA; j_gene: TRBJ1-1; abundance: NA; CDR3nt: TGTGCCAGCAGCCCGACTATGAACACTGAAGCTTTCTTT; CDR3aa: CASSPTMNTEAFF